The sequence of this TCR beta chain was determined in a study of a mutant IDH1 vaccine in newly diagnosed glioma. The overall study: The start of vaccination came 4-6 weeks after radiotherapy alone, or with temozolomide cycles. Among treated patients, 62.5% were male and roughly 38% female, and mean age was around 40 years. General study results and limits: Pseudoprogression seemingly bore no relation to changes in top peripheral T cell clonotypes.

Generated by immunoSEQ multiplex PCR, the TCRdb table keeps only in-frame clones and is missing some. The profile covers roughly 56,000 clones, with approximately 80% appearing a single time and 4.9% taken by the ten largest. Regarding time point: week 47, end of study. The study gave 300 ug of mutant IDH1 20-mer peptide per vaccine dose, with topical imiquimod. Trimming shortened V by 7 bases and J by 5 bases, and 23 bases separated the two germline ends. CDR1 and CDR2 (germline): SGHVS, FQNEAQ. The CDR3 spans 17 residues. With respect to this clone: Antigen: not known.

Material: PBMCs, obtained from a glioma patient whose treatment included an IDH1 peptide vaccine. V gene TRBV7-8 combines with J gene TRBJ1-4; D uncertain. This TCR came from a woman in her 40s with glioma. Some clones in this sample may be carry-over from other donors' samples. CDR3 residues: CASTFRPRTFGNEKLFF. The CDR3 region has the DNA TGTGCCAGCACCTTCCGACCTAGAACCTTCGGAAATGAAAAACTGTTTTTT.